This T cell receptor beta chain was retrieved from a study of T cells in Graves' hyperthyroidism and ophthalmopathy. Researchers barred patients who had uncontrolled infection, other autoimmune disease, pregnancy or lactation. TCR beta CDR3 regions were amplified from RNA transcripts. Using the HTBI primer set, a first-round RT-PCR was run on the TCR CDR3. TCRdb redid the calling of the multiplex PCR reads with MiXCR, one entry per CDR3 protein. The profile covers some 300,000 distinct CDR3 sequences, with approximately 18% appearing a single time and less than 45% taken by the ten largest. The V gene lost 8 bases and the J gene lost 0 bases, with 8 bases spanning the gap. This CDR3 contains 12 residues. Germline-derived CDR1 and CDR2 are LNHDA and SQIVND (reference sequence).

This clonotype was obtained from a man aged 50 to 59 with Graves' ophthalmopathy. The source material was blood. The V and J genes are TRBV19 and TRBJ2-7, with D possibly being TRBD1 (5 bases). The CDR3 DNA reads as TGTGCCAGTCAGGGCAGCTCCTACGAGCAGTACTTC. Residues: CASQGSSYEQYF.